These T cell receptor beta chains were read from a single sample in a study of blood T cell repertoires in COVID-19. Generated by immunoSEQ multiplex PCR, the TCRdb table keeps only in-frame clones and is missing some. Among 240,000 or so clones listed, roughly 86% were seen once. What was sequenced was peripheral blood. These receptors were obtained from an older woman with active or convalescent COVID-19. Both conserved end residues are part of each CDR3. A D gene is named only where the DNA matches it firmly. The size entry is marked missing in some rows and otherwise reads once, few, many or a size class.

J | size | D | V | CDR3 | DNA
TRBJ1-4 | NA | NA | TRBV19 | CASSTTEKLFF | TGTGCCAGTAGTACAACAGAAAAACTGTTTTTT
TRBJ2-3 | NA | TRBD1 | TRBV11-2 | CASSLGRGQGRVAQYF | TGTGCCAGCAGCTTAGGGAGGGGACAGGGAAGGGTGGCGCAGTATTTT
TRBJ2-1 | NA | NA | TRBV10-1 | CASSSLGEQFF | TGCGCCAGCAGTAGCCTCGGGGAGCAGTTCTTC
TRBJ2-2 | once | TRBD1 | TRBV6-5 | CASTGQGGTGELFF | TGTGCCAGCACGGGACAGGGGGGCACCGGGGAGCTGTTTTTT
TRBJ1-3 | NA | TRBD1 | TRBV7-9 | CASSLAVTGANTIYF | TGTGCCAGCAGCTTAGCTGTGACAGGGGCAAACACCATATATTTT
TRBJ1-2 | NA | TRBD1 | TRBV27 | CASSPLPQGARGYTF | TGTGCCAGCAGTCCATTACCACAGGGGGCACGGGGCTACACCTTC
TRBJ2-7 | NA | TRBD1 | TRBV6-5 | CASSLRGTGSYEQYF | TGTGCCAGCAGCCTGCGCGGGACAGGGTCCTACGAGCAGTACTTC
TRBJ1-1 | NA | TRBD1 | TRBV18 | CASSPTGGDTEAFF | TGTGCCAGCTCACCAACAGGGGGGGACACTGAAGCTTTCTTT
TRBJ1-5 | NA | NA | TRBV6-2/TRBV6-3 | CASSSEREGYSNQPQHF | TGTGCCAGCAGTTCCGAGAGGGAGGGGTATAGCAATCAGCCCCAGCATTTT
TRBJ1-5 | NA | NA | TRBV29-1 | CSVGGRGNQPQHF | TGCAGCGTTGGAGGGCGCGGCAATCAGCCCCAGCATTTT
TRBJ1-3 | NA | NA | TRBV5-5 | CASSLAVSGNTIYF | TGTGCCAGCAGCTTGGCGGTCTCTGGAAACACCATATATTTT
TRBJ2-7 | NA | NA | TRBV7-3 | CASSPLQQVGSYEQYF | TGTGCCAGCAGCCCTCTACAACAGGTGGGGTCCTACGAGCAGTACTTC
TRBJ1-4 | NA | NA | TRBV14 | CASSQVSPNEKLFF | TGTGCCAGCAGCCAAGTGTCTCCCAATGAAAAACTGTTTTTT
TRBJ1-4 | NA | TRBD1 | TRBV6-2/TRBV6-3 | CASSYPPGGRIEAMGKLFF | TGTGCCAGCAGTTACCCCCCAGGGGGCCGGATCGAGGCGATGGGAAAACTGTTTTTT
TRBJ1-2 | NA | NA | TRBV27 | CASSLSQQWAGYGYTF | TGTGCCAGCAGTTTATCGCAACAGTGGGCTGGGTATGGCTACACCTTC
TRBJ1-4 | NA | TRBD1 | TRBV11-2 | CASSSGQGGSEKLFF | TGTGCCAGCAGCAGCGGACAGGGCGGTTCTGAAAAACTGTTTTTT
TRBJ1-5 | NA | NA | TRBV6-5 | CASSSDWVEPQHF | TGTGCCAGCAGCTCGGACTGGGTAGAGCCCCAGCATTTT
TRBJ1-6 | NA | NA | TRBV7-2 | CASSAPHPRGSPLHF | TGTGCCAGCAGTGCCCCCCACCCACGGGGTTCACCCCTCCACTTT
TRBJ2-7 | NA | NA | TRBV29-1 | CSVEGTGGYYEQYF | TGCAGCGTTGAAGGTACAGGCGGATACTACGAGCAGTACTTC
TRBJ2-1 | NA | TRBD2 | TRBV11-3 | CASSLNPGGEQFF | TGTGCCAGCAGCTTAAACCCGGGGGGTGAGCAGTTCTTC
TRBJ1-2 | NA | NA | TRBV12-3/TRBV12-4 | CASSPANGYTF | TGTGCCAGCAGCCCCGCGAATGGCTACACCTTC
TRBJ1-6 | NA | NA | TRBV5-6 | CASSLAGTNSPLHF | TGTGCCAGCAGCTTGGCCGGTACCAATTCACCCCTCCACTTT
TRBJ2-5 | NA | NA | TRBV19 | CASNQGGQETQYF | TGTGCCAGTAACCAGGGAGGACAAGAGACCCAGTACTTC
TRBJ2-3 | NA | TRBD2 | TRBV7-2 | CASSLRGGLGDTQYF | TGTGCCAGCAGCTTACGCGGGGGGCTTGGAGATACGCAGTATTTT
TRBJ1-2 | NA | TRBD1 | TRBV7-9 | CASTVDGTGAYTF | TGTGCCAGCACCGTGGATGGGACAGGCGCCTACACCTTC
TRBJ1-1 | NA | NA | TRBV2 | CASSEFAMSSAMRTEAFF | TGTGCCAGCAGTGAATTTGCGATGTCATCTGCCATGAGGACTGAAGCTTTCTTT
TRBJ2-5 | NA | TRBD2 | TRBV20-1 | CSAWGGTQYF | TGCAGTGCTTGGGGGGGGACCCAGTACTTC
TRBJ2-2 | NA | NA | TRBV9 | CASSYYADTGELFF | TGTGCCAGCAGCTACTATGCCGACACCGGGGAGCTGTTTTTT
TRBJ1-2 | NA | NA | TRBV6-5 | CASSQTATRGGYTF | TGTGCCAGCAGTCAAACAGCGACCCGGGGTGGCTACACCTTC
TRBJ1-2 | once | NA | TRBV15 | CATSRAAGKGKDYGYTF | TGTGCCACCAGCAGAGCGGCAGGGAAGGGTAAGGACTATGGCTACACCTTC
TRBJ2-3 | NA | TRBD1 | TRBV9 | CASSLRDSQDTQYF | TGTGCCAGCAGCCTTCGGGACAGCCAAGATACGCAGTATTTT
TRBJ2-1 | NA | NA | TRBV9 | CASSFGEVAKYNEQFF | TGTGCCAGCAGCTTCGGAGAGGTAGCGAAGTACAATGAGCAGTTCTTC
TRBJ2-3 | NA | NA | TRBV19 | CAISPRAGSDTQYF | TGTGCCATCTCCCCACGGGCGGGATCGGATACGCAGTATTTT
TRBJ1-1 | few | NA | TRBV12-3/TRBV12-4 | CASSLLGLTEAFF | TGTGCCAGCAGTTTACTGGGCCTCACTGAAGCTTTCTTT
TRBJ1-2 | NA | NA | TRBV6-4 | CASTPGSVNGYTF | TGTGCCAGCACCCCCGGGTCAGTAAATGGCTACACCTTC